The 25 T cell receptor beta chains presented below share a single source sample, sequenced in a study of T cell repertoires in cytomegalovirus infection. Antigens of these TCRs are unknown. MiXCR was run by TCRdb on the reads, yielding one entry per CDR3 protein. The sample lists roughly 920,000 distinct CDR3 sequences; approximately 31% were seen once. Material: cultured CD8+ T cells from PBMCs, obtained from culture after CMV antigen stimulation. The receptors stem from a human donor in good health (CMV status not recorded). Some clones in this sample may be carry-over from other donors' samples.

The J gene is TRBJ1-5, the V gene TRBV9; 10 bases agree with TRBD1. Germline CDR1 is SGDLS and CDR2 is YYNGEE. J lost 4 bases, V lost 4 bases, and 5 bases had no gene match. The CDR3 runs to 15 residues. The CDR3 bases are TGTGCCAGCAGCCAAGGGACAGGGGCAAATCAGCCCCAGCATTTT. Its translation: CASSQGTGANQPQHF.

The chain is built from TRBV7-9 and TRBJ2-7, with 7 bases that match TRBD1. The V and J ends lost 5 bases and 2 bases, in that order; junction bases with no gene match: 12. Germline CDR1 and CDR2: SEHNR and FQNEAQ (reference sequence). The CDR3 loop spans 16 amino acids. The CDR3 sequence: CASSRLSGQAPYEQYF. The CDR3 nucleotides are TGTGCCAGCAGCCGATTATCAGGACAGGCCCCCTACGAGCAGTACTTC.

This clonotype was seen only a few times. The J gene is TRBJ2-1, the V gene TRBV19, with a possible D match to TRBD1 (5 bases). The CDR3 is made up of 15 amino acids. The V gene lost 1 base and the J gene lost 2 bases, with 9 bases spanning the gap. The germline V gene has CDR1 LNHDA and CDR2 SQIVND (reference sequence). CDR3 region: CASSIGDSTYNEQFF. The CDR3 DNA follows: TGTGCCAGTAGTATAGGTGACAGTACCTACAATGAGCAGTTCTTC.

This chain uses TRBV20-1 with TRBJ1-5, with TRBD1 matching over 7 bases. Germline CDR1 reads DFQATT; CDR2 reads SNEGSKA (reference sequence). CDR3 length: 16 amino acids. The CDR3: CSAFEGTGVVSQPQHF. CDR3 in DNA: TGCAGCGCCTTCGAGGGAACAGGGGTCGTCAGTCAGCCCCAGCATTTT.

This sequence joins TRBV20-1 and TRBJ2-1, with 8 bases fitting TRBD2. Germline V gives CDR1 DFQATT, CDR2 SNEGSKA (reference sequence). V was clipped by 5 bases and J by 2 bases; unmatched bases: 11. The CDR3 totals 16 residues. CDR3: CSAASRGRGAYNEQFF. CDR3 DNA: TGCAGTGCTGCCTCTCGGGGGCGGGGGGCCTACAATGAGCAGTTCTTC.

As for this clonotype: At one end, the junction sequence differs from germline, possibly due to a read error. The rearrangement links TRBV7-8 to TRBJ1-1; 7 bases match TRBD1. Germline V gene data show CDR1 as SGHVS and CDR2 as FQNEAQ. The CDR3 extends over 14 amino acids. CDR3 coding DNA: TGTGCCAACAGCCCGAGGGGGCGCGGCACTGAAGCTTTCTTT. Translation gives CANSPRGRGTEAFF.

The rearrangement joins TRBV6-2 or TRBV6-3 to TRBJ2-7; 10 positions agree with TRBD2. This CDR3 has 14 residues. Trimming at V came to 4 bases and at J to 3 bases, leaving 3 bases not matched to a gene. Germline assignment: CDR1 MNHEY and CDR2 SVGEGT. The DNA of the CDR3 is TGTGCCAGCAGTTCGACTAGCGGGCACTACGAGCAGTACTTC. It codes for CASSSTSGHYEQYF.

The gene calls are TRBV4-1 and TRBJ2-5; TRBD1 matches at 8 bases. V gave up 4 bases and J gave up 0 bases; unmatched junction bases: 7. The germline V gene has CDR1 MGHRA and CDR2 YSYEKL. There are 16 residues in the CDR3. In DNA form, the CDR3 reads TGCGCCAGCAGCCCTCCGGGACAGGCGAACCAAGAGACCCAGTACTTC. Its protein is CASSPPGQANQETQYF.

The chain is built from TRBV6-2 or TRBV6-3 and TRBJ2-7; 7 nucleotides align to TRBD1. V shed 7 bases and J 0 bases; nucleotides not matched to a gene: 6. Germline V CDR1 and CDR2: MNHEY, SVGEGT. The CDR3 contains 14 residues. The CDR3 here is CASKTGTASYEQYV. The CDR3 DNA sequence: TGTGCCAGCAAAACCGGGACAGCCTCCTACGAGCAGTACGTC.

Comments on this clonotype: Germline and junction disagree at one end, which may indicate a read error. The rearrangement links TRBV7-6 to TRBJ1-4; tentative D call: TRBD1 (5 bases). This CDR3 contains 17 residues. CDR1 SGHVS and CDR2 FNYEAQ come from the germline V gene. CDR3: CAGSLNPGGYQEEKLFF. The CDR3 DNA reads as TGTGCCGGCAGCTTAAACCCCGGGGGGTACCAGGAGGAAAAACTGTTTTTT.

This clonotype showed up just a few times. The chain joins TRBV28 to TRBJ1-6; D not certain. CDR1 is MDHEN, CDR2 SYDVKM, per germline. V lost 6 bases and J 9 bases, leaving 12 bases between the germline ends. The CDR3 consists of 13 residues. This CDR3 is CASSSTLSSPLHF. The CDR3 nucleotides read TGTGCCAGCAGCAGTACCCTTTCTTCACCCCTCCACTTT.

This clonotype turned up a few times. The chain uses TRBV4-1 and TRBJ2-7; 8 positions match TRBD2. V shed 4 bases, J shed 2 bases, and the junction held 4 bases outside the gene matches. The CDR3 loop spans 14 amino acids. The germline CDR1 and CDR2 sequences are MGHRA and YSYEKL. The CDR3 loop reads CASSPGTRTYEQYF. In DNA, the CDR3 is TGCGCCAGCAGCCCCGGGACTAGGACCTACGAGCAGTACTTC.

This clonotype was observed a few times. This chain joins TRBV6-2 or TRBV6-3 and TRBJ2-5; 12 nucleotides match TRBD1. CDR3 length equals 16 residues. V dropped 6 bases and J dropped 1; count of bases not matched to a gene: 6. CDR1 is MNHEY and CDR2 is SVGEGT in the germline V gene. CDR3 sequence: CASSQGTGGRQETQYF. The CDR3 nucleotides read TGTGCCAGCAGCCAAGGGACAGGGGGCCGCCAAGAGACCCAGTACTTC.

This clonotype has more than one count but fewer than ten. This rearrangement joins TRBV20-1 to TRBJ2-3, with 7 bases identical to TRBD1. Germline values: CDR1 DFQATT, CDR2 SNEGSKA (reference sequence). The CDR3 runs to 14 residues. V lost 5 bases to trimming and J lost 1 base; unmatched junction nucleotides: 6. The CDR3: CSAPDRDGTDTQYF. The CDR3 nucleotides read TGCAGTGCTCCTGACAGGGACGGCACAGATACGCAGTATTTT.

V and J are TRBV12-3 or TRBV12-4 and TRBJ1-1; 9 bases agree with TRBD1. J was trimmed by 0 bases and V by 1 base; bases with no gene match: 6. The CDR3 is made up of 17 amino acids. The CDR3 DNA reads TGTGCCAGCAGTTTAGGAATGGACAGGGGATTGAACACTGAAGCTTTCTTT. The encoded protein is CASSLGMDRGLNTEAFF.

The chain has TRBV6-6 and TRBJ2-1; perhaps D is TRBD1 or TRBD2 (5 bases each). The CDR3 extends over 16 amino acids. Germline values: CDR1 MNHNY, CDR2 SVGAGI (reference sequence). Trimming left V 7 bases short and J 3 bases short, with 19 bases between. CDR3 in amino acids: CASIRGELMGYNEQFF. Written as DNA, the CDR3 is TGTGCCAGCATTCGAGGGGAATTGATGGGCTACAATGAGCAGTTCTTC.

This clonotype was recorded at least ten times. V usage is TRBV7-2 and J usage is TRBJ2-5, with D perhaps TRBD2 (5 bases). The CDR3 sequence is 17 residues long. V was cut by 0 bases and J by 4 bases, with 18 bases left in between. Germline V gene sequence: CDR1 SGHTA, CDR2 FQGNSA. The CDR3, as DNA: TGTGCCAGCAGCTTAGCGGCACTAGTTGTACCCGGAGAGACCCAGTACTTC. Protein product: CASSLAALVVPGETQYF.

This chain links TRBV4-1 with TRBJ2-7, with D tentatively TRBD1 (6 bases). The CDR3 is made up of 15 amino acids. The ends were cut back, 2 bases at V and 7 bases at J, with 18 bases in the middle. Germline V lookup: CDR1 MGHRA, CDR2 YSYEKL. The CDR3 region is CASSQRTDSRGEQYF. The CDR3 region has the DNA TGCGCCAGCAGCCAACGGACAGACTCAAGAGGGGAGCAGTACTTC.

This clonotype has only a few counts. The rearrangement uses TRBV7-9 and TRBJ1-1, with D perhaps matching TRBD1 (5 bases). Germline V CDR1 and CDR2: SEHNR, FQNEAQ (reference sequence). The V end was cut by 2 bases, the J end by 1 base, with 17 bases between. The CDR3 runs to 17 residues. The CDR3 coding sequence is TGTGCCAGCAGCTTAACCCGAGAGGGACCGACGAACACTGAAGCTTTCTTT. Amino acids: CASSLTREGPTNTEAFF.

The gene calls are TRBV20-1 and TRBJ2-1; TRBD2 matches 9 bases. The CDR3 is 15 amino acids. Germline lookup yields CDR1 DFQATT and CDR2 SNEGSKA (reference sequence). The J segment lost 2 bases and the V segment lost 1 base, leaving 3 bases of the junction unmatched. CDR3 sequence reads: CSARVLAGTYNEQFF. Written as DNA, the CDR3 is TGCAGTGCTAGAGTGCTAGCGGGGACCTACAATGAGCAGTTCTTC.

About this clonotype: Germline is not matched at one junction end, which may reflect a read error. The J gene is TRBJ2-5, the V gene TRBV14, with D possibly being TRBD2 (6 bases). CDR1 and CDR2 (germline): SGHDN, FVKESK. The CDR3 has 13 residues. In DNA form, the CDR3 reads TGTGCCAGCAGCCAGCGGGGCCAAGCGACCCAGTACTTC. Translation gives CASSQRGQATQYF.

J is TRBJ1-6 and V is TRBV7-6; D call uncertain. Germline values: CDR1 SGHVS, CDR2 FNYEAQ. This CDR3 region has 15 residues. The V and J ends lost 1 base and 5 bases respectively, with 9 bases between them. The CDR3 region has the DNA TGTGCCAGCAGCTTAGAAAGGGAGCATAATTCACCCCTCCACTTT. Translation gives CASSLEREHNSPLHF.

In its sample, this clonotype was seen a few times. This chain joins TRBV2 and TRBJ1-1; perhaps TRBD1 as D (6 bases). V lost 6 bases and J lost 1, with 15 bases in between. The CDR3 is 15 amino acids. Germline V gives CDR1 SNHLY, CDR2 FYNNEI. CDR3 nucleotides: TGTGCCAGCAGAGAGACAGGTCTACAGAACACTGAAGCTTTCTTT. Its translation is CASRETGLQNTEAFF.

The sample holds a few counts of this clonotype. This sequence joins TRBV15 and TRBJ2-2, with 7 bases aligning to TRBD1. Looked up from germline, CDR1 is LNHNV and CDR2 is YYDKDF (reference sequence). CDR3 length: 15 amino acids. Trimming removed 3 bases from V and 1 base from J; junction bases left unmatched: 2. The chain's CDR3 is CATSSRDRNTGELFF. The CDR3 DNA reads as TGTGCCACCAGCAGCCGGGACAGGAACACCGGGGAGCTGTTTTTT.

This chain connects TRBV28 to TRBJ2-5; 10 nucleotides match TRBD1. V was clipped by 6 bases and J by 2 bases; unmatched bases: 6. CDR1 and CDR2 (germline): MDHEN, SYDVKM. The CDR3 is 15 amino acids. The CDR3 here is CASSPGTGAQETQYF. In DNA form, the CDR3 reads TGTGCCAGCAGCCCCGGGACAGGGGCACAAGAGACCCAGTACTTC. Using reference TRBV28 and TRBJ2-5 for the parts outside the CDR3, the full variable domain is DVKVTQSSRYLVKRTGEKVFLECVQDMDHENMFWYRQDPGLGLRLIYFSYDVKMKEKGDIPEGYSVSREKKERFSLILESASTNQTSMYLCASSPGTGAQETQYFGPGTRLLVL.